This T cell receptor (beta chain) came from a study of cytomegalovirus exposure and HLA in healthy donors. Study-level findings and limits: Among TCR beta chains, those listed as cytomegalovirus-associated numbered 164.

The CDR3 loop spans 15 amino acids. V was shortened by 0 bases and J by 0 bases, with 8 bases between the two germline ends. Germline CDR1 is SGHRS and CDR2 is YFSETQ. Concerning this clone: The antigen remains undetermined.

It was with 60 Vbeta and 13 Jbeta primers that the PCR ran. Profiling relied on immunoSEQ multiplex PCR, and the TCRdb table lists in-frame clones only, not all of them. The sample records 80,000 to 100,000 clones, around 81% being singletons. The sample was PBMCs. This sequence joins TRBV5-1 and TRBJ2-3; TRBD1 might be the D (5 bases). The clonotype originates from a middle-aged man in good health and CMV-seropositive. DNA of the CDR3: TGCGCCAGCAGCTTGGCGGACATGAGCACAGATACGCAGTATTTT. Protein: CASSLADMSTDTQYF.